Below are 32 T cell receptor beta chains sequenced from a single sample in a study of T cells after yellow fever vaccination. TCRdb recomputed calls from the 5' RACE reads with MiXCR, one row per CDR3 protein. The sample lists about 320,000 distinct CDR3 sequences, about an eighth seen once, with 3.2% in the top ten. Sequences were derived from CD4+ T cells sorted from PBMCs, sampled 15 days after the yellow fever booster vaccination. The receptors stem from a man in his late teens or twenties who received the YFV17D yellow fever vaccine.

There are a few counts of this clonotype. V gene TRBV11-2 combines with J gene TRBJ2-5, with TRBD2 matching over 11 bases. This CDR3 comprises 17 residues. With 2 bases clipped from V and 4 bases from J, the junction kept 9 bases outside the gene matches. Germline CDR1 SGHAT, CDR2 FQNNGV. For the CDR3, the DNA is TGTGCCAGCAGCTTATACGCCAGGCTAGCGGGGGGAGAGACCCAGTACTTC. The encoded protein is CASSLYARLAGGETQYF. The whole variable domain, filled in from reference TRBV11-2 and TRBJ2-5, reads EAGVAQSPRYKIIEKRQSVAFWCNPISGHATLYWYQQILGQGPKLLIQFQNNGVVDDSQLPKDRFSAERLKGVDSTLKIQPAKLEDSAVYLCASSLYARLAGGETQYFGPGTRLLVL.

This clonotype was counted at least ten times. The chain combines TRBV6-6 with TRBJ1-1; no reliable D call. Germline CDR1 MNHNY, CDR2 SVGAGI (reference sequence). V was clipped by 6 bases and J by 3 bases, with 17 bases between them. The CDR3 runs to 15 residues. The CDR3 bases are TGTGCCAGCAGGAACCAAAGGGTTGGGGACACTGAAGCTTTCTTT. Its protein is CASRNQRVGDTEAFF.

The chain uses TRBV7-8 and TRBJ2-1; D call uncertain. The CDR3 contains 13 residues. Deletions cut 4 bases from V and 6 bases from J, with 10 bases between. Per the germline V gene, CDR1 is SGHVS and CDR2 is FQNEAQ. The DNA for the CDR3 is TGTGCCAGCAGCTACGGACCTCTCAATGAGCAGTTCTTC. Translated, it gives CASSYGPLNEQFF.

The gene calls are TRBV4-1 and TRBJ1-5, with a possible D match to TRBD1 (6 bases). Looked up from germline, CDR1 is MGHRA and CDR2 is YSYEKL. The CDR3 is 15 residues long. V lost 0 bases and J lost 7, with 13 bases in between. The CDR3 DNA reads as TGCGCCAGCAGCCAAGATGGGGCAGGGACACAGCCCCAGCATTTT. Translated, it gives CASSQDGAGTQPQHF.

V is TRBV7-9 and J is TRBJ2-2, with D perhaps given as TRBD1 or TRBD2 (5 bases each). The CDR3 sequence is 19 residues long. Deletions cut 7 bases from V and 0 bases from J, with 24 bases between. CDR1 is SEHNR, CDR2 FQNEAQ, per germline (reference sequence). The CDR3 spells CASTLSTRISTANTGELFF. CDR3 coding DNA: TGTGCCAGCACTTTGTCCACTAGAATTTCGACAGCGAACACCGGGGAGCTGTTTTTT.

This clonotype was counted ten times or more. V usage is TRBV27 and J usage is TRBJ2-2; 10 nucleotides agree with TRBD1. Germline CDR1 and CDR2: MNHEY and SMNVEV (reference sequence). The CDR3 contains 16 residues. Trimming cost V 2 bases and J 4 bases; bases outside gene matches: 4. DNA of the CDR3: TGTGCCAGCAGTTTACCGGGACAGGGGTCCACCGGGGAGCTGTTTTTT. Translating it yields CASSLPGQGSTGELFF.

This clonotype came up a few times. The chain joins TRBV4-1 to TRBJ1-2; D ambiguous. The CDR3 contains 14 residues. V was cut by 1 base and J by 4 bases, with 10 bases left in between. CDR1 and CDR2 (germline): MGHRA, YSYEKL. The CDR3 sequence: CASSQGVPRYGYTF. CDR3 sequence (DNA): TGCGCCAGCAGCCAAGGGGTCCCCCGCTATGGCTACACCTTC.

V gene TRBV12-3 or TRBV12-4 combines with J gene TRBJ1-1, with D uncertain. This CDR3 has 13 residues. Trimming took 2 bases from V and 6 from J, leaving 10 bases between them. Here the CDR3 reads CASSLMWESEAFF. The DNA for the CDR3 is TGTGCCAGCAGTTTAATGTGGGAATCTGAAGCTTTCTTT.

This clonotype was observed a handful of times. The V call is TRBV12-3 or TRBV12-4, the J call TRBJ2-3; D may be TRBD2 (6 bases). The length of the CDR3 is 12 residues. V was pared by 4 bases and J by 8 bases, with 10 bases between. The CDR3 nucleotides are TGTGCCAGCAGTTCCCACGGGGGTACGCAGTATTTT. Translating it yields CASSSHGGTQYF.

Comments on this clonotype: Compared with germline, one end of the junction differs, possibly owing to a read error. The J gene is TRBJ2-3, the V gene TRBV24-1; D is undetermined. In germline, CDR1 is KGHDR, CDR2 SFDVKD. The CDR3 contains 15 residues. The CDR3 region is CATRSSNSGTDTKYF. CDR3 DNA sequence: TGTGCCACCAGAAGTAGTAATTCAGGCACAGATACGAAGTATTTT.

The chain combines TRBV4-3 with TRBJ1-2; D uncertain. The CDR3 is 15 residues long. Between the trimmed V and J ends, which lost 0 bases and 2 bases, there was a span of 10 bases. Germline V gene sequence: CDR1 LGHNA, CDR2 YSLEER. The CDR3 here is CASSQDLRGNYGYTF. The CDR3 nucleotides are TGCGCCAGCAGCCAAGATCTCCGGGGAAACTATGGCTACACCTTC.

The chain uses TRBV6-5 and TRBJ2-3; 9 bases are a match to TRBD2. The CDR3 spans 16 residues. Germline V gives CDR1 MNHEY, CDR2 SVGAGI. V lost 0 bases, J lost 6 bases, and 7 bases stayed unmatched. The CDR3 protein is CASSYSGLAGPDTQYF. CDR3 sequence (DNA): TGTGCCAGCAGTTACTCTGGGCTAGCGGGGCCTGATACGCAGTATTTT.

The rearrangement joins TRBV4-3 to TRBJ2-5, with TRBD2 as a possible D gene (5 bases). From germline, CDR1 is LGHNA and CDR2 YSLEER. V lost 0 bases and J lost 2, with 10 bases in between. This CDR3 contains 15 residues. The CDR3, as DNA: TGCGCCAGCAGCCAAGAGGCACTAGGACAAGAGACCCAGTACTTC. It encodes CASSQEALGQETQYF.

This clonotype was counted a few times. V gene TRBV18 combines with J gene TRBJ1-5; D is perhaps TRBD1 (5 bases). V was shortened by 2 bases and J by 4 bases, with 12 bases between the two germline ends. This CDR3 has 15 amino acids. Germline CDR1 KGHSH, CDR2 LQKENI. CDR3 protein: CASSPIQGVNQPQHF. For the CDR3, the DNA is TGTGCCAGCTCACCAATCCAGGGAGTTAATCAGCCCCAGCATTTT.

The genes are TRBV7-3 and TRBJ2-6, with D perhaps TRBD1 (5 bases). Trimming removed 5 bases from V and 0 bases from J, with 8 bases in between. The CDR3 runs 15 residues. The V gene's germline CDR1 is SGHTA and CDR2 FQGTGA. CDR3 nucleotide sequence: TGTGCCAGCAGCCCAGGGTTCTCTGGGGCCAACGTCCTGACTTTC. It translates to CASSPGFSGANVLTF.

This clonotype was seen a handful of times. The genes are TRBV25-1 and TRBJ1-4; TRBD1 is a possible D gene (6 bases). This CDR3 is built from 15 residues. Trimming removed 6 bases at V and 8 bases at J, with 19 bases between. CDR1 MGHDK and CDR2 SYGVNS come from the germline V gene. CDR3 bases: TGTGCCAGCAGCCCTGACAGAGGGGGGCACGAAAAACTGTTTTTT. Its protein product is CASSPDRGGHEKLFF.

In this sample, this clonotype turned up many times. V is TRBV20-1 and J is TRBJ2-1, with 8 bases lining up with TRBD1. The CDR3 totals 14 residues. With V trimmed by 6 bases and J by 7 bases, 11 bases remained unmatched. Germline lookup yields CDR1 DFQATT and CDR2 SNEGSKA (reference sequence). The CDR3 spells CSAPRQGALNEQFF. The CDR3 DNA reads as TGCAGTGCCCCACGCCAGGGGGCGTTGAATGAGCAGTTCTTC.

The genes are TRBV5-1 and TRBJ2-3; 11 positions match TRBD1. The junction had 5 bases not matched to a gene; V was cut back by 4 bases and J by 4 bases. Germline CDR1 reads SGHRS; CDR2 reads YFSETQ. There are 15 residues in the CDR3. The CDR3 DNA reads as TGCGCCAGCAGCATGGGACAGGGGGGCGCAGATACGCAGTATTTT. It yields the protein CASSMGQGGADTQYF.

This chain connects TRBV11-2 to TRBJ2-1; 9 nucleotides align to TRBD1. This CDR3 is 15 amino acids long. Germline V CDR1 and CDR2: SGHAT, FQNNGV. J was trimmed by 7 bases and V by 8 bases; bases with no gene match: 12. The CDR3 bases are TGTGCCAGCCACTACCAACTACAGGGGGCAAATGAGCAGTTCTTC. This gives the protein CASHYQLQGANEQFF.

This clonotype was detected only a few times. The rearrangement joins TRBV12-3 or TRBV12-4 to TRBJ2-7, with D possibly matching TRBD2 (7 bases). The ends were cut back, 3 bases at V and 5 bases at J, with 14 bases in the middle. The CDR3 totals 14 residues. In DNA, the CDR3 is TGTGCCAGCAGTTTTGGAGGGGGAGGGAACGAGCAGTACTTC. This sequence encodes CASSFGGGGNEQYF.

The chain couples TRBV7-9 to TRBJ2-1; D could derive from TRBD1 or TRBD2 (5 bases each). V shed 3 bases and J shed 13 bases, with 22 bases lying between them. Germline V gene sequence: CDR1 SEHNR, CDR2 FQNEAQ (reference sequence). There are 15 residues in the CDR3. The DNA of the CDR3 is TGTGCCAGCAGCTTTTCGGGACGAAACAAAAGGGGCCAGTTCTTC. Protein sequence: CASSFSGRNKRGQFF.

This clonotype was observed a few times. The CDR3 sequence: CASSLRAPETQYF. The CDR3 nucleotides read TGTGCCAGCAGCCTGAGGGCCCCAGAGACCCAGTACTTC. The chain uses TRBV7-9 and TRBJ2-5, with D possibly matching TRBD2 (5 bases). CDR3 length equals 13 residues. CDR1 and CDR2 (germline): SEHNR, FQNEAQ (reference sequence). Trimming removed 5 bases at V and 4 bases at J, with 11 bases between.

The gene calls are TRBV4-2 and TRBJ2-4; the D gene is possibly TRBD2 (6 bases). The CDR3 loop spans 17 amino acids. Germline-derived CDR1 and CDR2 are LGHNA and YNFKEQ. Trimming stripped 4 bases from V and 0 bases from J, with 16 bases between. CDR3 loop: CASSPRGRTVAKNIQYF. The DNA of the CDR3 is TGTGCCAGCAGCCCAAGAGGGAGGACCGTAGCCAAAAACATTCAGTACTTC.

This clonotype was counted only a few times. V gene TRBV14 combines with J gene TRBJ1-1, with D tentatively TRBD1 (5 bases). CDR1 and CDR2 from the germline V gene are SGHDN and FVKESK. This CDR3 comprises 14 residues. The V and J ends lost 4 bases and 1 base respectively, with 10 bases between them. Here the CDR3 DNA reads TGTGCCAGCAGCCCCTGGGGGACGAACACTGAAGCTTTCTTT. It specifies CASSPWGTNTEAFF.

This clonotype was counted many times. The V and J genes are TRBV7-2 and TRBJ1-5; D is uncertain. Trimming pared 1 base from V and 5 bases from J, leaving 12 bases between. This CDR3 region has 15 residues. Germline loops: CDR1 SGHTA, CDR2 FQGNSA. The CDR3 reads CASSLVLGNDQPQHF. The CDR3 nucleotides read TGTGCCAGCAGCTTAGTGCTTGGGAATGATCAGCCCCAGCATTTT.

The rearrangement joins TRBV6-2 or TRBV6-3 to TRBJ1-1; a weak D match, TRBD1 (5 bases). Trimming stripped 4 bases from V and 0 bases from J, with 18 bases between. Germline V gives CDR1 MNHEY, CDR2 SVGEGT. This CDR3 is 17 amino acids long. CDR3 sequence reads: CASSSGFWGRVNTEAFF. For the CDR3, the DNA is TGTGCCAGCAGTTCTGGTTTTTGGGGACGGGTGAACACTGAAGCTTTCTTT.

The chain links TRBV7-2 to TRBJ1-5; 9 bases map to TRBD1. Trimming removed 5 bases from V and 7 bases from J; junction bases left unmatched: 6. CDR1 SGHTA and CDR2 FQGNSA come from the germline V gene. This CDR3 has 14 amino acids. The DNA for the CDR3 is TGTGCCAGCAGCGGGCCGGGACAGGGCCAGCCCCAGCATTTT. Protein: CASSGPGQGQPQHF.

This chain links TRBV3-2 with TRBJ1-1. TRBV3-2 is tagged as a pseudogene. CDR3 length equals 14 residues. The CDR3 DNA sequence: TGTGCCAGCAGCCAACGAGGCCCGAACACTGAAGCTTTCTTT. Residues: CASSQRGPNTEAFF.

The chain is built from TRBV12-3 or TRBV12-4 and TRBJ2-7, with TRBD1 identical over 8 bases. CDR3 size: 13 residues. The V gene end was trimmed by 6 bases and the J gene end by 7 bases; junction bases not matched to a gene: 8. The CDR3 DNA reads TGTGCCAGCAGCATGGACAGGGAGAGGGAGCAGTACGTC. Amino acids: CASSMDREREQYV.

This chain connects TRBV6-2 or TRBV6-3 to TRBJ2-7; possible D gene TRBD1, 6 bases. Between the trimmed V and J ends, which lost 3 bases and 3 bases, there was a span of 12 bases. The CDR3 spans 14 residues. The germline gives CDR1 MNHEY, CDR2 SVGEGT. The CDR3 DNA sequence: TGTGCCAGCAGTTATAAGGGACACCGCTACGAGCAGTACTTC. The encoded protein is CASSYKGHRYEQYF.

V gene TRBV6-2 or TRBV6-3 combines with J gene TRBJ2-1; D is undetermined. V dropped 0 bases and J dropped 4 bases, with 4 bases sitting between them. The CDR3 loop spans 13 amino acids. Germline CDR1 MNHEY, CDR2 SVGEGT. CDR3 protein: CASSYSSYNEQFF. The DNA of the CDR3 is TGTGCCAGCAGTTACTCCTCGTACAATGAGCAGTTCTTC.

This clonotype was seen repeatedly, ten times or more. The rearrangement joins TRBV12-3 or TRBV12-4 to TRBJ1-5; D is ambiguous. The CDR3 covers 15 residues. V lost 5 bases and J lost 0, with 11 bases in between. Here the CDR3 reads CASSLEPYSNQPQHF. CDR3 in DNA: TGTGCCAGCAGTCTCGAGCCTTATAGCAATCAGCCCCAGCATTTT.